A selection of T cell receptor beta chains follows, all from one sample in a study of blood T cell repertoires in COVID-19. Sequenced by immunoSEQ multiplex PCR; TCRdb stores in-frame clones only, minus some. The sample shows 95,000 to 150,000 clones, about 87% of them seen only once. The source material was peripheral blood. The source is a woman in her 70s with acute or convalescent COVID-19. The CDR3 runs from the conserved cysteine through the conserved F or W. Each record gives: CDR3 length, D gene, V gene, CDR3 protein. D genes are given only for firm matches.

14	TRBD1	TRBV18	CASSPGTGEYEQYF
18	.	TRBV12-5	CASGDITSTGFSSYEQYF
14	TRBD2	TRBV12-5	CASGNHGLVGEQFF
13	.	TRBV3-1/TRBV3-2	CASRGSGNQPQHF
16	.	TRBV7-9	CASSLDTGTTNSPLHF
15	.	TRBV13	CASSLREDSTDTQYF
13	.	TRBV5-6	CASSFGQQETQYF
14	TRBD1	TRBV18	CASSPGTGTYEQYF
13	.	TRBV5-1	CASSLARGDTIYF
16	.	TRBV4-1	CASSQPARGTKNIQYF
13	.	TRBV28	CASSPGQENIQYF
16	TRBD2	TRBV27	CASSLRLAGGQETQYF
16	.	TRBV11-3	CASSLDPGVNTDTQYF